This record covers a single T cell receptor beta chain. Its antigen is not yet known. The input lacks base qualities; no much larger clone sits a single base away. This sample includes further DNA sequences coding for the same CDR3. The data belong to a study of blood T cell repertoires in COVID-19 (TCRdb year 2020). Regarding the complete study: The collaborator samples originated in the United States, Italy and Spain and spanned the acute and convalescent phases of COVID-19. The material from the prospective study consisted of cDNA or gDNA derived from T cells, B-cell-depleted T cells, or PBMCs. The dataset comprised deeply sampled blood TCRbeta repertoires from subjects exposed to, actively infected with, or recovered from COVID-19. The samples were drawn from the first 160 participants of the ongoing ImmuneRACE study and from 1,254 subjects provided by 6 global collaborators. The sample metadata nearly always contained a de-identified subject ID, COVID-19 status, age in years and sex. The repertoires were released in a freely available public database intended as a resource for research on the immune response to SARS-CoV-2. HLA class I and class II types, where available, came from metadata supplied by the sample provider rather than from assay-based typing. Findings and caveats that apply to the study as a whole: Clinical and demographic metadata were provided uncurated, with the amount varying by source and participant.

TCRbeta CDR3 regions were amplified from genomic DNA by means of the immunoSEQ Assay, a bias-controlled multiplex PCR. The authors' pipeline ran thus. The number of nucleated cells in each sample was estimated from the amplification of reference gene primers within the assay. Sequence reads were collapsed and filtered to measure the absolute abundance of every unique TCRbeta CDR3 rearrangement. For each sample, productive Simpson clonality was calculated as the square root of Simpson's diversity index over productive rearrangements. TCRdb took this table from immuneACCESS and kept in-frame rearrangements with V and J called. Such tables lack part of the clones; where checked against another copy, unresolved V genes explain under half of the gap, and the rest is unexplained. V and J calls and clone size are those listed in that table; D and trimming were worked out from the DNA. In this sample the table shows just under 350,000 clones, around four fifths of which occur a single time. Roughly 3% of the sample is in the top ten clones.

Collaborating institutions collected whole blood in K2EDTA tubes following their own protocols. For TCRbeta analysis, collaborators shipped samples in one of three forms: frozen whole blood, isolated PBMCs, or DNA extracted from either of those sample types. The sample consisted of peripheral blood. The clonotype comes from a man younger than 40 with active or convalescent COVID-19.

The CDR3 here reads CASSLQGFEQFF. Read as DNA, the sequence is TGTGCCAGCAGCCTACAGGGCTTTGAGCAGTTCTTC. The sequence joins TRBV7-9 to TRBJ2-1, and the D gene may be TRBD1, 6 bases matching. CDR1 and CDR2 were assigned from the germline V gene (reference sequence) as SEHNR and FQNEAQ. The CDR3 starts with the cysteine, ends with the phenylalanine, and has 12 residues. The entry retains the CDR3 DNA only, 36 bases that are in frame from base 1. V gives up 5 bases and J gives up 9 bases, and the segment between their germline ends measures 11 bases.